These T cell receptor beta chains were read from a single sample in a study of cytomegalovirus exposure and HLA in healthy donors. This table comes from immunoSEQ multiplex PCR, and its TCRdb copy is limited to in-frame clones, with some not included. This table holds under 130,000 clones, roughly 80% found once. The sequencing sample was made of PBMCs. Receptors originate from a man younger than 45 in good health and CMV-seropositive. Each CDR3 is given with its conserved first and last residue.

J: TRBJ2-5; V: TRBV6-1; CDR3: CASSERSSGETQYF
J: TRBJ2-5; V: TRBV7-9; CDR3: CASSPPSQETQYF
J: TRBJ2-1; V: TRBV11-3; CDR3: CASSLGLSSYNEQFF
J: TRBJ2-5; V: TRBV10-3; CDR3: CAISEGGGGRETQYF
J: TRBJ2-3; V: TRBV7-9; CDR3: CASSKGLVGYADTQYF
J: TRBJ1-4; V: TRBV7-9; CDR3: CASSFGQTTNEKLFF
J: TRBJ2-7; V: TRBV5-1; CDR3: CASSPGQGAQYF
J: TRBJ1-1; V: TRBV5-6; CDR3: CASSLGAQGNTEAFF
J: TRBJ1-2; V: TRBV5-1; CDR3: CASSLGPGNGYTF
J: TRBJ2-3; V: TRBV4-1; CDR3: CASSRVSTTGGTGTQYF
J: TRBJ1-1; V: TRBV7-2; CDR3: CASTLTPINTEAFF
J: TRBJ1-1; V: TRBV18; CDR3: CASSPKQLRGLNTEAFF
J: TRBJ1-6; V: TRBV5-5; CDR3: CASSLAGTEIRALHF
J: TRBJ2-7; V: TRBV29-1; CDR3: CSVIHNLGSQYF
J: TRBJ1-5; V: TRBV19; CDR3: CASSIDHGGNQPQHF
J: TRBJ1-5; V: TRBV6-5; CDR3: CASSSDRVGNQPQRF
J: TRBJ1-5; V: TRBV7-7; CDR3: CASSMDRDQPQHF
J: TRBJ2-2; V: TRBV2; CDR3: CASRVQGNIAGELFF
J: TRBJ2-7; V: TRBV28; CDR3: CASSSPRRGTRYF
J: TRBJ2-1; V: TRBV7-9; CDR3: CASSSSVAGLNEQFF
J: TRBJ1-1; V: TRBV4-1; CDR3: CASKPGPPDYTEAFF
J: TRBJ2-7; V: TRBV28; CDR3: CASSLIDRADEQYF
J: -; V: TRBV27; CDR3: CASSLSGGSEGEQYF
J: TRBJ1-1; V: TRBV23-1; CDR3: CASSQPNLGHQTGNTEAFF
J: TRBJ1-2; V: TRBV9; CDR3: CASSVGTGDYGYTF
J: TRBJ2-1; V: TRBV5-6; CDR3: CASSPTGYNEQFF
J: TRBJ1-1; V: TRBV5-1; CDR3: CASSSTGERTEAFF
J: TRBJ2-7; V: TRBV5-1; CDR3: CASSLGLGQEYEQYF
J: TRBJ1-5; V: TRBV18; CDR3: CASSPGASNQPQHF
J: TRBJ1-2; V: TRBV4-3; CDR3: CASSQDRQALTLNYGYTF
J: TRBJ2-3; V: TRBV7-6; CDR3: CASRPLGGGDTQYF
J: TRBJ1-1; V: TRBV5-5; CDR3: CASSLPREGTEAFF
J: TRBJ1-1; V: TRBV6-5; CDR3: CASSYRGGRMNTEAFF
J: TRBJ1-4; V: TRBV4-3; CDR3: CASSLHPRATNEKLFF
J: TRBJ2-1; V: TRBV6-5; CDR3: CASQGQGSKEQFF
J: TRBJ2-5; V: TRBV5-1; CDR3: CASRMTSGGVETQYF
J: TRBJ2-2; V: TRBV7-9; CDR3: CASSLAASGGRGELFF
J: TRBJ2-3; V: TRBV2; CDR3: CASSEGRVRSTDTQYF
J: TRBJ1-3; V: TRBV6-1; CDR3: CASTPVRVNTIYF
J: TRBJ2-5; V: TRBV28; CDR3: CASSGGTAESKETQYF
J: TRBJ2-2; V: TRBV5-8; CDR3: CASRLTGGADTGELFF
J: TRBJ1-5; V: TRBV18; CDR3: CASSLMTGDSNQPQHF
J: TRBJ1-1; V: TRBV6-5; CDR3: CASSYEGTEAFF
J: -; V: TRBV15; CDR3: CATSLRQTGVEQYF
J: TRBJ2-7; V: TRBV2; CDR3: CASMNPGTVSYEQYF
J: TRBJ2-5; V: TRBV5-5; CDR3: CASSLDTSGGVFQETQYF